Described below is a single T cell receptor beta chain sequence and its context. The sample originates from a study of blood T cells in healthy people across ages. This CDR3 contains 15 residues. Primed by a sample-barcoded 5' primer and a J-beta primer mix, a second PCR proceeded for 7 to 11 cycles. A template-switch adaptor containing 12 random nucleotides labeled each cDNA molecule. Each sample yielded at least 2.5 million CDR3-containing paired-end reads. TCRdb re-called the 5' RACE reads with MiXCR, one entry per CDR3 protein. The sample carries about 600,000 distinct CDR3 sequences, less than 60% recorded once.

The rearrangement uses TRBV21-1 and TRBJ1-2; no check of the table's D call, TRBD1, against the DNA was made. TRBV21-1 is shown as a pseudogene. The TCR sequence derives from a man at least 80 years old in good health. Sequenced: blood. The CDR3 nucleotides read TGTGCCAGCAGTAATTGGGGGGCGCCAGGCTATGGCTACACCTTC. This encodes CASSNWGAPGYGYTF.